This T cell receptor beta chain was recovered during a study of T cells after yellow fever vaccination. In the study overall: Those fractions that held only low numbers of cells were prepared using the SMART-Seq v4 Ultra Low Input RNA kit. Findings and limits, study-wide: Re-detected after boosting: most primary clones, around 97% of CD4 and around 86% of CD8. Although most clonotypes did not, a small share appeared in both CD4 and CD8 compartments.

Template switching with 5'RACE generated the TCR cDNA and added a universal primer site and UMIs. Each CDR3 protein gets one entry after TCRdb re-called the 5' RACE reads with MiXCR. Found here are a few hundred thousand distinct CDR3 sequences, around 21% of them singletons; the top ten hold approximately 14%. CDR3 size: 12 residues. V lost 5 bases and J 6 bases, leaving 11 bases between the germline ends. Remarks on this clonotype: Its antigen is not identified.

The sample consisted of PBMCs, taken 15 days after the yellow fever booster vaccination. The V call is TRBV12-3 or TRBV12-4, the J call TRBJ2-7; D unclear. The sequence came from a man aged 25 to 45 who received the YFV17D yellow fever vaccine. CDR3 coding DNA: TGTGCCAGCAGTCCGGGTAGGGTCGAGCAGTACTTC. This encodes CASSPGRVEQYF.